The present T cell receptor (beta chain) was sequenced within a study of CD8 T cell repertoires and HIV-1 epitope variants. Study background: Controls included no peptide, Ebola AY9 epitope, and a CMV, EBV, flu pool. Epitopes were three Gag families plus Nef HW9 and YT9. The baseline condition was 1M T cells left uncultured.

With 0 bases removed from V and 6 bases from J, the gap between germline ends came to 12 bases. The CDR3 runs 15 residues. CDR1 is MNHEY and CDR2 is SVGAGI in the germline V gene. TCRdb's copy holds only in-frame clones and misses some; the assay was immunoSEQ multiplex PCR. The table has about 95,000 clones, roughly 77% seen once; the top ten hold 20% to 30%. V and J are TRBV6-5 and TRBJ1-3; no definite D call. The receptor comes from a male donor with HIV. Sequencing used uncultured baseline CD8+ T cells from peripheral blood mononuclear cells (PBMCs). The CDR3 coding sequence is TGTGCCAGCAGTTACTCGAGGCAGCCTGAAAACACCATATATTTT. It is translated as CASSYSRQPENTIYF.